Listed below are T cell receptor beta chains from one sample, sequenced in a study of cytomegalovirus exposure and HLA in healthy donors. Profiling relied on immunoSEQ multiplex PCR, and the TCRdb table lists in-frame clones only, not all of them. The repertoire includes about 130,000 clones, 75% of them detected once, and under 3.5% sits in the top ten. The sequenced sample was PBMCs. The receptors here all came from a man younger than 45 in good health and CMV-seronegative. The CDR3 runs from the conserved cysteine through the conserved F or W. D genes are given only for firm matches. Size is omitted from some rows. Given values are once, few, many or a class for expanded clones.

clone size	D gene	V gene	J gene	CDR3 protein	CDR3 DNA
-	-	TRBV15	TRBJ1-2	CATSRGQELYGYTF	TGTGCCACCAGCAGAGGACAGGAACTCTATGGCTACACCTTC
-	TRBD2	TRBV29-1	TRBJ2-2	CSAGETSGGELFF	TGCAGCGCTGGGGAGACTAGCGGGGGGGAGCTGTTTTTT
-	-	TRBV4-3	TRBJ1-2	CASSQVSRANAAFGYTF	TGCGCCAGCAGCCAAGTGTCTCGAGCTAACGCCGCCTTTGGCTACACCTTC
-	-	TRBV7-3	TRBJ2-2	CASSPYPGTDTGELFF	TGTGCCAGCAGCCCCTACCCGGGAACCGACACCGGGGAGCTGTTTTTT
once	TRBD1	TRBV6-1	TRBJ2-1	CASSGWDRDEFF	TGTGCCAGCAGTGGATGGGACAGGGATGAGTTCTTC
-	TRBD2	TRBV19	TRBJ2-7	CASSLASGSSYEQYF	TGTGCCAGTAGTCTCGCTAGCGGGAGCTCCTACGAGCAGTACTTC
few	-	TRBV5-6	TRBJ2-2	CASSLALGGGDLTGELFF	TGTGCCAGCAGCTTGGCCCTAGGAGGGGGCGACTTGACCGGGGAGCTGTTTTTT
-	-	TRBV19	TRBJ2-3	CASVQGFTQYF	TGTGCCAGTGTCCAGGGGTTTACGCAGTATTTT
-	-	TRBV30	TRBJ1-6	CAWSSPGKGSPLHF	TGTGCCTGGAGTTCGCCAGGGAAAGGTTCACCCCTCCACTTT
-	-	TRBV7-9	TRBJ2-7	CASRDQTGMGGEQYF	TGTGCCAGCAGAGACCAGACAGGAATGGGCGGCGAGCAGTACTTC
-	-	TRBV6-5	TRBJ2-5	CASSYKAGVETQYF	TGTGCCAGCAGTTACAAGGCAGGGGTAGAGACCCAGTACTTC
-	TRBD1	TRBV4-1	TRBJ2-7	CASSTTGTGSYEQYF	TGCGCCAGCAGCACTACCGGGACAGGCTCCTACGAGCAGTACTTC
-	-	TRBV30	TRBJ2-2	CAWSVVRNTGELFF	TGTGCCTGGAGTGTAGTCAGAAACACCGGGGAGCTGTTTTTT
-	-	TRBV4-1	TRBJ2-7	CASSLEGRAPEQYF	TGCGCCAGCAGCCTCGAGGGCCGGGCACCGGAGCAGTACTTC
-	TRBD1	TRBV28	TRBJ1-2	CASAGQVLNYGYTF	TGTGCCAGCGCCGGACAGGTTTTAAACTATGGCTACACCTTC
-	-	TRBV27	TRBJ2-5	CASSSFDIQETQYF	TGTGCCAGCAGTTCCTTTGACATCCAAGAGACCCAGTACTTC
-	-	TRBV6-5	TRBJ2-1	CAIRGPGVHEQFF	TGTGCCATACGTGGTCCCGGAGTCCATGAGCAGTTCTTC
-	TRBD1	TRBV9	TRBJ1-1	CASSVTGEMAEAFF	TGTGCCAGCAGCGTGACAGGGGAGATGGCTGAAGCTTTCTTT
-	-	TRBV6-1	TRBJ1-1	CASSDRRTEAFF	TGTGCCAGCAGTGATCGGAGGACTGAAGCTTTCTTT
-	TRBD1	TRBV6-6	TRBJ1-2	CASTTGGNYGYTF	TGTGCCAGCACCACAGGGGGAAACTATGGCTACACCTTC
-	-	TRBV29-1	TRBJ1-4	CSWRGGNNEKLFF	TGCAGTTGGAGGGGGGGGAATAATGAAAAACTGTTTTTT
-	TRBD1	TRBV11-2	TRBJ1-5	CASSLDQGVQPQHF	TGTGCCAGCAGCTTAGACCAGGGGGTTCAGCCCCAGCATTTT
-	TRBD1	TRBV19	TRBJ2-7	CASGPRQGRYEQYF	TGTGCCAGTGGACCCCGACAGGGGCGTTACGAGCAGTACTTC
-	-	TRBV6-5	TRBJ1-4	CASKGANEKLFF	TGTGCCAGCAAGGGAGCTAATGAAAAACTGTTTTTT
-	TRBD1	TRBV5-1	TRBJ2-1	CASSSDRQGSYNEQFF	TGCGCCAGCAGCTCAGATAGACAGGGCTCCTACAATGAGCAGTTCTTC
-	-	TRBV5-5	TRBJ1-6	CASSLSLGSPLHF	TGTGCCAGCAGCTTGTCTCTAGGTTCTCCCCTCCACTTT
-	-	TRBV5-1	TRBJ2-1	CASSIDYNEQFF	TGCGCCAGCAGCATAGATTACAATGAGCAGTTCTTC
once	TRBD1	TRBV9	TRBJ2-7	CASSVINRGVTYEQYF	TGTGCCAGCAGCGTAATTAACAGGGGGGTGACCTACGAGCAGTACTTC
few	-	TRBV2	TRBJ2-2	CASGGRGRNTGELFF	TGTGCCAGCGGGGGGCGGGGGAGGAACACCGGGGAGCTGTTTTTT
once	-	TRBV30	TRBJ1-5	CAWSVRSRNQPQHF	TGTGCCTGGAGTGTACGCAGTCGCAATCAGCCCCAGCATTTT
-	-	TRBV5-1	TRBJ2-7	CASSLGSSYEQYF	TGCGCCAGCAGCTTGGGTAGCTCCTACGAGCAGTACTTC
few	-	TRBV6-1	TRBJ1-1	CASSQGRPNTEAFF	TGTGCCAGCAGTCAGGGCAGGCCGAACACTGAAGCTTTCTTT
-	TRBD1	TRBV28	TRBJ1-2	CASRDGQGAYGYTF	TGTGCCAGCAGGGACGGACAGGGGGCGTATGGCTACACCTTC
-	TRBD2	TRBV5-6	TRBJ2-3	CASSFAGAGSTDTQYF	TGTGCCAGCAGCTTTGCGGGAGCCGGGAGCACAGATACGCAGTATTTT
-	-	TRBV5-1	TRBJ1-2	CASSLEDTVAYGYTF	TGCGCCAGCAGCTTGGAGGATACAGTGGCCTATGGCTACACCTTC
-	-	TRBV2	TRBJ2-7	CASSDSRYSSYEQYF	TGTGCCAGCAGTGACTCTCGTTACAGCTCCTACGAGCAGTACTTC
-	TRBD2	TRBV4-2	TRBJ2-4	CASSQELAGGPYENIQYF	TGTGCCAGCAGCCAAGAACTAGCGGGAGGGCCGTACGAAAACATTCAGTACTTC
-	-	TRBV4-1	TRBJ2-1	CASQTGFGYNEQFF	TGCGCCAGCCAAACAGGGTTTGGGTACAATGAGCAGTTCTTC
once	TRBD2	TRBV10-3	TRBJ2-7	CAIRGTSGLLYEQYF	TGTGCCATCAGGGGGACTAGCGGGCTGCTCTACGAGCAGTACTTC
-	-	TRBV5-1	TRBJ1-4	CASSRTGEEKLFF	TGCGCCAGCAGCCGAACCGGGGAAGAAAAACTGTTTTTT
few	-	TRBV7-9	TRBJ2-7	CASSLGVGAAPLNYEQYF	TGTGCCAGCAGCTTAGGGGTTGGGGCGGCTCCCCTGAACTACGAGCAGTACTTC